These 13 T cell receptor beta chains originate from one sample sequenced in a study of blood T cell repertoires in COVID-19. The protocol was immunoSEQ multiplex PCR, while the TCRdb copy is restricted to in-frame clones and leaves out a portion. The profile shows some 250,000 clones, around 82% of them singletons. The sample comprised peripheral blood. The receptors stem from a man aged 45-60 years with active or convalescent COVID-19.

In its sample, this clone was seen many times. This chain joins TRBV6-1 and TRBJ1-1; 7 bases are a match to TRBD1. CDR1 is MNHNS and CDR2 is SASEGT in the germline V gene. Trimming took 2 bases from V and 7 from J; bases not matched to a gene: 4. The CDR3 extends over 13 amino acids. The CDR3 is CASSEQGVFEAFF. As DNA, the CDR3 is TGTGCCAGCAGTGAACAGGGGGTGTTTGAAGCTTTCTTT.

The V gene is TRBV15, the J gene TRBJ2-5; 9 bases map to TRBD1. Trimming at V came to 3 bases and at J to 10 bases, leaving 12 bases not matched to a gene. The germline V gene encodes CDR1 LNHNV and CDR2 YYDKDF (reference sequence). The CDR3 loop spans 15 amino acids. The CDR3 spells CATSRDRGPLRGQYF. The DNA of the CDR3 is TGTGCCACCAGCAGGGACAGGGGCCCCCTCAGGGGCCAGTACTTC.

The V call is TRBV21-1, the J call TRBJ1-6. TRBV21-1 is a pseudogene. This CDR3 region has 14 residues. The CDR3 DNA sequence: TGTGCCAGCAGCAATGGGGGGGGACACCGGACCCTCCACTTT. Translated, it gives CASSNGGGHRTLHF.

DNA of the CDR3: TGTGCCAGCAGAAAAGGAGGTAATACTGAAGCTTTCTTT. This codes for CASRKGGNTEAFF. This sequence joins TRBV2 and TRBJ1-1; D is ambiguous. Germline CDR1 and CDR2: SNHLY and FYNNEI. CDR3 length equals 13 residues. V was shortened by 6 bases and J by 5 bases, with 13 bases between the two germline ends.

J is TRBJ1-2 and V is TRBV4-1; maybe TRBD1 (5 bases). From germline, CDR1 is MGHRA and CDR2 YSYEKL. V was clipped by 0 bases and J by 5 bases, with 10 bases between them. The CDR3 extends over 14 amino acids. CDR3 sequence reads: CASSQEGLRYGYTF. CDR3 sequence (DNA): TGCGCCAGCAGCCAAGAGGGACTGAGATATGGCTACACCTTC.

The chain carries TRBV6-1 and TRBJ1-1, with D tentatively TRBD1 (6 bases). The CDR3 is 16 amino acids. Trimming took 2 bases from V and 1 from J, leaving 14 bases between them. From germline, CDR1 is MNHNS and CDR2 SASEGT. The DNA for the CDR3 is TGTGCCAGCAGTGAACCCACAGGGTTGTGGAACACTGAAGCTTTCTTT. Protein product: CASSEPTGLWNTEAFF.

V and J are TRBV3-1 (or the pseudogene TRBV3-2) and TRBJ1-1; TRBD1 aligns across 8 bases. Germline loops: CDR1 LGHDT, CDR2 YNNKEL (reference sequence). The V gene end was trimmed by 4 bases and the J gene end by 4 bases; junction bases not matched to a gene: 8. The CDR3 runs 15 residues. DNA of the CDR3: TGTGCCAGCAGCCCTTCCTTGACAGGGGTCACTGAAGCTTTCTTT. It translates to CASSPSLTGVTEAFF.

The chain joins TRBV7-9 to TRBJ1-1; 7 positions match TRBD1. The ends lost 1 base at V and 1 base at J; junction bases unmatched: 0. In germline, CDR1 is SEHNR, CDR2 FQNEAQ (reference sequence). The CDR3 runs to 14 residues. The CDR3 sequence is CASSLGDRNTEAFF. CDR3 DNA sequence: TGTGCCAGCAGCTTAGGGGACAGGAACACTGAAGCTTTCTTT.

This chain's CDR3 is CASTKIWNTEAFF. The CDR3 coding sequence is TGTGCCAGCACTAAAATTTGGAACACTGAAGCTTTCTTT. V usage is TRBV12-3 or TRBV12-4 and J usage is TRBJ1-1, with D unresolved. The CDR3 sequence is 13 residues long. Trimming removed 7 bases at V and 1 base at J, with 10 bases between.

This clone was seen just once. The chain uses TRBV6-6 and TRBJ2-5, with TRBD1 matching 8 bases. This CDR3 has 16 amino acids. Germline loops: CDR1 MNHNY, CDR2 SVGAGI (reference sequence). The V and J ends lost 6 bases and 0 bases, in that order; junction bases with no gene match: 9. The CDR3 sequence: CASRSRLQGDQETQYF. For the CDR3, the DNA is TGTGCCAGCAGATCACGATTACAGGGGGACCAAGAGACCCAGTACTTC.

The CDR3 loop is CASSLGESNQPQHF. In DNA form, the CDR3 reads TGTGCCAGCAGTTTAGGGGAGAGCAATCAGCCCCAGCATTTT. J is TRBJ1-5 and V is TRBV28; D remains ambiguous. Per the germline V gene, CDR1 is MDHEN and CDR2 is SYDVKM. Trimming stripped 2 bases from V and 1 base from J, with 6 bases between. CDR3 size: 14 residues.

This clone was counted many times. The chain uses TRBV15 and TRBJ2-3; 11 nucleotides agree with TRBD2. Germline loops: CDR1 LNHNV, CDR2 YYDKDF (reference sequence). This CDR3 is 17 amino acids long. The V gene end was trimmed by 5 bases and the J gene end by 6 bases; junction bases not matched to a gene: 13. The CDR3 nucleotides read TGTGCCACCAGCCCCCAGGGGGTAGCGGGGGGGCGGGATACGCAGTATTTT. Its protein product is CATSPQGVAGGRDTQYF.

This rearrangement joins TRBV19 to TRBJ2-2, with 8 bases identical to TRBD1. CDR1 and CDR2 from the germline V gene are LNHDA and SQIVND (reference sequence). This CDR3 is 14 amino acids long. Germline trimming cut 9 bases from V and 4 bases from J; bases unmatched to any gene: 7. The CDR3 DNA is TGTGCCAGCAAGCAGGGGGCTTCCACCGGGGAGCTGTTTTTT. Protein product: CASKQGASTGELFF.